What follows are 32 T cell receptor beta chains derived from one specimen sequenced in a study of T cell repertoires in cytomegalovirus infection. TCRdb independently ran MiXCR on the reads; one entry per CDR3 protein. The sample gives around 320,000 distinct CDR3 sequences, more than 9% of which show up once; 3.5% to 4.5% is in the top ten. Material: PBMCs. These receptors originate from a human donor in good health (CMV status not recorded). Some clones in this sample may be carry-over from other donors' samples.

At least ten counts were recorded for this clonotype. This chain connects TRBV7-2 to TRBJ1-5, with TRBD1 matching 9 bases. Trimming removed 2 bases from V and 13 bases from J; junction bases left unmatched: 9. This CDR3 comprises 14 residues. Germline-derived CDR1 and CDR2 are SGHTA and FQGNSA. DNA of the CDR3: TGTGCCAGCAGCTTATCCGGGACAGGGAATCTACAGCATTTT. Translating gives CASSLSGTGNLQHF.

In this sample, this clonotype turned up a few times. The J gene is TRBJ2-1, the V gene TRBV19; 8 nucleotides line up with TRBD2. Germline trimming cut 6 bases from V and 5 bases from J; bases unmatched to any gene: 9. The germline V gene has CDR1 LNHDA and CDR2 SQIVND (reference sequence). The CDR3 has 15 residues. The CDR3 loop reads CASRRLATGNNEQFF. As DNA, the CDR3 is TGTGCCAGTAGACGACTAGCGACGGGGAACAATGAGCAGTTCTTC.

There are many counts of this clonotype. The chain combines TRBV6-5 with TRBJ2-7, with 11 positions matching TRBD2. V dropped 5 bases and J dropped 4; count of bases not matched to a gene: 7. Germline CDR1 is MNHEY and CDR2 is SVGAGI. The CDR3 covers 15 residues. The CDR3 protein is CASSQGTSGQYEQYF. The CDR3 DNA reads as TGTGCCAGCAGTCAGGGGACTAGCGGACAGTACGAGCAGTACTTC.

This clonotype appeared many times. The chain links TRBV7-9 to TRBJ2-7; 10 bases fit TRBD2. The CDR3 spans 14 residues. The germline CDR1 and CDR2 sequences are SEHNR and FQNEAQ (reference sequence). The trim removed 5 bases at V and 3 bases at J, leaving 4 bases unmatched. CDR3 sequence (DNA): TGTGCCAGCAGCCAGCGGGGGGGTCTCTACGAGCAGTACTTC. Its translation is CASSQRGGLYEQYF.

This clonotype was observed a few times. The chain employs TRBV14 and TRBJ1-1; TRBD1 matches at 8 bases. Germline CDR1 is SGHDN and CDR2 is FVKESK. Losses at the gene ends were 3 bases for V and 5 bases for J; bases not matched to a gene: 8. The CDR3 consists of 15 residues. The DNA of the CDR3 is TGTGCCAGCAGCCAGGACAGGGCGGGGTTGACTGAAGCTTTCTTT. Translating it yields CASSQDRAGLTEAFF.

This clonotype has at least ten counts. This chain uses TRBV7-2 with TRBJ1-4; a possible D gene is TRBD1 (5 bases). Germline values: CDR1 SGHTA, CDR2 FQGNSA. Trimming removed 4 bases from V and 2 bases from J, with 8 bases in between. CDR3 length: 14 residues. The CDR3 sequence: CASSSTVTNEKLFF. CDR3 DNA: TGTGCCAGCAGCTCGACAGTCACTAATGAAAAACTGTTTTTT. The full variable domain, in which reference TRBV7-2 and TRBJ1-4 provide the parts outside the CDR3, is GAGVSQSPSNKVTEKGKDVELRCDPISGHTALYWYRQSLGQGLEFLIYFQGNSAPDKSGLPSDRFSAERTGGSVSTLTIQRTQQEDSAVYLCASSSTVTNEKLFFGSGTQLSVL.

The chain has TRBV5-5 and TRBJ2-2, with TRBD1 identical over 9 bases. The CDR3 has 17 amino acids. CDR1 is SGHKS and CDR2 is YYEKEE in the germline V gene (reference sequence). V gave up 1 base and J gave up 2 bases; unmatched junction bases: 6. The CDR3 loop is CASSLTGTGINTGELFF. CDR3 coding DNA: TGTGCCAGCAGCTTGACAGGGACAGGGATAAACACCGGGGAGCTGTTTTTT.

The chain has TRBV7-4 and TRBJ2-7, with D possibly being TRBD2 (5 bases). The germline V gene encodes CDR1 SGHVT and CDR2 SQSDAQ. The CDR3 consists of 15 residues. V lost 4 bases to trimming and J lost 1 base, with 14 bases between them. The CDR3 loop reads CASSSPTTGSYEQYF. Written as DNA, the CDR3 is TGTGCCAGCAGCTCCCCCACGACGGGATCCTACGAGCAGTACTTC.

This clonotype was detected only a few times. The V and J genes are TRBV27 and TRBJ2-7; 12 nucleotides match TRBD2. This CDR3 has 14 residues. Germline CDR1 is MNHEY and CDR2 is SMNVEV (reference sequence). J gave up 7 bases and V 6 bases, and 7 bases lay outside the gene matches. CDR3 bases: TGTGCCAGCAGACCTAGCGGGGGGGCGCGGGAGCAGTACTTC. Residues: CASRPSGGAREQYF.

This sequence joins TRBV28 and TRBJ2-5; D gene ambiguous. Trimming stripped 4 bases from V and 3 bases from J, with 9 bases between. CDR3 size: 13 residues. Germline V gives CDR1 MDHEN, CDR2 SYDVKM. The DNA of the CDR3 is TGTGCCAGCAGTTACCAGGACGAAGAGACCCAGTACTTC. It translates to CASSYQDEETQYF.

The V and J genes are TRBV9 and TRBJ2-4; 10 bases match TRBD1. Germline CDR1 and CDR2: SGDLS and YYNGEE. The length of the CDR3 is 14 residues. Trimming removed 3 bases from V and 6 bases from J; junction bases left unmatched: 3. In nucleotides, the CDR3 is TGTGCCAGCAGCGGACAGGGGGCCGCAAACATTCAGTACTTC. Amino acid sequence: CASSGQGAANIQYF.

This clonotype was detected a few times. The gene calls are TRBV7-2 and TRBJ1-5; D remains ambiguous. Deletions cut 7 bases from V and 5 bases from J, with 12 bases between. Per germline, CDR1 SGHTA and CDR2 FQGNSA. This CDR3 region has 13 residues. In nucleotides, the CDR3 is TGTGCCAGCACCACGCGGAGGGATCAGCCCCAGCATTTT. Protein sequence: CASTTRRDQPQHF.

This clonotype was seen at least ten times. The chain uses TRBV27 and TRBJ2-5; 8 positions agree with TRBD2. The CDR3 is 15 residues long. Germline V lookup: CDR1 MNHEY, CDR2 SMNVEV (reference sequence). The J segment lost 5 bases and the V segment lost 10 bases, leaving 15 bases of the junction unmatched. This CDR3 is CATSGGAAGTETQYF. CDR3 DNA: TGTGCCACCTCGGGGGGGGCGGCAGGCACGGAGACCCAGTACTTC.

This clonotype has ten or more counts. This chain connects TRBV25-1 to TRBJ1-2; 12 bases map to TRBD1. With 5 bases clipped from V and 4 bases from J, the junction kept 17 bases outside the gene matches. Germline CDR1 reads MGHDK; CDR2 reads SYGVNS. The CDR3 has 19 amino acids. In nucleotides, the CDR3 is TGTGCCAGCAGTCCCCGCGGGACAGGGGGCGCCGACGTTATCTATGGCTACACCTTC. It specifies CASSPRGTGGADVIYGYTF.

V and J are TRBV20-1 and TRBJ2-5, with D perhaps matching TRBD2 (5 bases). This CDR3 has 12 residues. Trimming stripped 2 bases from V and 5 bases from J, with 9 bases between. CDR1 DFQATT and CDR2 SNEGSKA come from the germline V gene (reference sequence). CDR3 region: CSARQSGETQYF. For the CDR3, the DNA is TGCAGTGCTAGACAAAGCGGTGAGACCCAGTACTTC.

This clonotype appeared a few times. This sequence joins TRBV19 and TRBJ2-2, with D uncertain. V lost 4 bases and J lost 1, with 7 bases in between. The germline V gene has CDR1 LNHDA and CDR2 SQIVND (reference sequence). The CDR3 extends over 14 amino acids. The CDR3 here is CASSTLGNTGELFF. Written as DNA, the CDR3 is TGTGCCAGTAGTACCTTGGGGAACACCGGGGAGCTGTTTTTT.

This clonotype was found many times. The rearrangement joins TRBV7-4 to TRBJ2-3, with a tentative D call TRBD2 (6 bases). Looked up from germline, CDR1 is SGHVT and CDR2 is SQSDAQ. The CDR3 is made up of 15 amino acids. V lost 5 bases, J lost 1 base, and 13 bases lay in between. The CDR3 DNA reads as TGTGCCAGCAGCCCCCGGGGGTCTGGCACAGATACGCAGTATTTT. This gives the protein CASSPRGSGTDTQYF.

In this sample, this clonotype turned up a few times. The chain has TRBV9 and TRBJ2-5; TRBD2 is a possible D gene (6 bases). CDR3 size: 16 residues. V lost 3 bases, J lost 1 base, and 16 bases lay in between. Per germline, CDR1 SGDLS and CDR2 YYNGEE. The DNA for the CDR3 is TGTGCCAGCAGCGCTCCTGGGAGGCAGACCCAAGAGACCCAGTACTTC. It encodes CASSAPGRQTQETQYF.

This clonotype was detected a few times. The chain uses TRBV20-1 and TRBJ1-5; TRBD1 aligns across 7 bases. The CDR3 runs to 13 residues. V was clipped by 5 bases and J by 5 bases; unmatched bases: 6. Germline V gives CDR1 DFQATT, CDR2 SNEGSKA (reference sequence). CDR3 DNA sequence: TGCAGTGCTTACCGACAGGGCGATCAGCCCCAGCATTTT. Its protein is CSAYRQGDQPQHF.

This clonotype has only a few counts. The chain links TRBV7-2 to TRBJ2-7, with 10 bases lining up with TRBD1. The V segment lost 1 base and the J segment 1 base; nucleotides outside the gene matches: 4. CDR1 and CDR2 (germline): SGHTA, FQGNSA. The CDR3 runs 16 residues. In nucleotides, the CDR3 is TGTGCCAGCAGCTTAGAGAGGGACAGGGGTTCCTACGAGCAGTACTTC. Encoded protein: CASSLERDRGSYEQYF.

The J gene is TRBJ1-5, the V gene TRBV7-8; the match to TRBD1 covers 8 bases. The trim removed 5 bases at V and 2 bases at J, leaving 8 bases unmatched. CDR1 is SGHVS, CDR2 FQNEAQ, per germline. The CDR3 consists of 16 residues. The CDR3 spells CASSQGQALGNQPQHF. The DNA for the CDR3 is TGTGCCAGCAGCCAGGGACAGGCCCTGGGCAATCAGCCCCAGCATTTT.

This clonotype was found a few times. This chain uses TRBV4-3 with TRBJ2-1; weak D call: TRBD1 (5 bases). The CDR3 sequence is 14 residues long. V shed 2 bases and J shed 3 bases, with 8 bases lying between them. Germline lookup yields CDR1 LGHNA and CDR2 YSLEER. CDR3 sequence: CASSQTDNYNEQFF. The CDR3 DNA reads TGCGCCAGCAGCCAAACGGACAACTACAATGAGCAGTTCTTC.

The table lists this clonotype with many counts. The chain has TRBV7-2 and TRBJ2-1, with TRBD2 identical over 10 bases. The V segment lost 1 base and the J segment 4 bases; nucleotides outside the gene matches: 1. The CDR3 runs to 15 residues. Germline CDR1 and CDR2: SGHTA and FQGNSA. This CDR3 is CASSLGTSGYNEQFF. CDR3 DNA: TGTGCCAGCAGCTTAGGGACTAGCGGATACAATGAGCAGTTCTTC.

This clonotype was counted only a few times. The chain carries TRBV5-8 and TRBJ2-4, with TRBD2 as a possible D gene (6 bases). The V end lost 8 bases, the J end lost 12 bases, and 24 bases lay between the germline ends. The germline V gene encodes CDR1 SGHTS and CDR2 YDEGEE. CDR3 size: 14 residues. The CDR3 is CASHFGDLNPTQYF. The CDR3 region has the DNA TGTGCCAGTCACTTTGGGGACTTAAACCCTACTCAGTACTTC.

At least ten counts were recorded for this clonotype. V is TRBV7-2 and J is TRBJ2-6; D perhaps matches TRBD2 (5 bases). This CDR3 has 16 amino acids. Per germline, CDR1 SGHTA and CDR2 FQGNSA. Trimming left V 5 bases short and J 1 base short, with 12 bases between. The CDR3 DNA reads TGTGCCAGCAGCCCCCGGGGATCGTCTGGGGCCAACGTCCTGACTTTC. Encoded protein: CASSPRGSSGANVLTF.

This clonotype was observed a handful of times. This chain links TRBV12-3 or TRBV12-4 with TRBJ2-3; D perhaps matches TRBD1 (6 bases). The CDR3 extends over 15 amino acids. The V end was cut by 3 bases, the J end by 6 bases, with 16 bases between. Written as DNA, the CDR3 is TGTGCCAGCAGTTTGGGTGAGGGGGATCGGGATACGCAGTATTTT. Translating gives CASSLGEGDRDTQYF.

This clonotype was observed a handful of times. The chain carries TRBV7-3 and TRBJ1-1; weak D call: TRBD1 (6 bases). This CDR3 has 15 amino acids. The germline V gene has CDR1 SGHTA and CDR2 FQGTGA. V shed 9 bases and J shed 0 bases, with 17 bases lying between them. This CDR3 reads CASGWGHFMNTEAFF. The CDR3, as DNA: TGTGCCAGTGGATGGGGACACTTCATGAACACTGAAGCTTTCTTT. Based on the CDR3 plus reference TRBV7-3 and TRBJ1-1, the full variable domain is GAGVSQTPSNKVTEKGKYVELRCDPISGHTALYWYRQSLGQGPEFLIYFQGTGAADDSGLPNDRFFAVRPEGSVSTLKIQRTERGDSAVYLCASGWGHFMNTEAFFGQGTRLTVV.

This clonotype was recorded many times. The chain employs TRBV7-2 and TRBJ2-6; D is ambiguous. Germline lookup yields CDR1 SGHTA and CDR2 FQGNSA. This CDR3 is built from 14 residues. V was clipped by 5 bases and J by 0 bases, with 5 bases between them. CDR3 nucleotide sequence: TGTGCCAGCAGCCAGAGCTCTGGGGCCAACGTCCTGACTTTC. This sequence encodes CASSQSSGANVLTF.

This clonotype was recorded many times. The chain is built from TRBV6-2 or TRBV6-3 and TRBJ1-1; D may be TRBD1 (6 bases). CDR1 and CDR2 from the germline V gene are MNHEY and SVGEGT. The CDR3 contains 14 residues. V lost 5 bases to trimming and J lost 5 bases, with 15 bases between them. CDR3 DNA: TGTGCCAGCAGTATCGGCATAGGGGGGACTGAAGCTTTCTTT. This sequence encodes CASSIGIGGTEAFF.

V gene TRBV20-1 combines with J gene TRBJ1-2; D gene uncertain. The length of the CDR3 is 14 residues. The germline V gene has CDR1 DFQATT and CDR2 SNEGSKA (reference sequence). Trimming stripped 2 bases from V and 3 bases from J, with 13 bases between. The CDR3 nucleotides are TGCAGTGCTAGATCCACAGCGAACTACTATGGCTACACCTTC. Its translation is CSARSTANYYGYTF.

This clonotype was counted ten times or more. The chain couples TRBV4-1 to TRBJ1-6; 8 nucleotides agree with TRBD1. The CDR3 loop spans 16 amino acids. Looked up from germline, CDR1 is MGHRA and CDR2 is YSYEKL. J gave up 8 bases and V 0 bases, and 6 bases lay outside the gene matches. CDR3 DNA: TGCGCCAGCAGCCAAGAGTCCCAGGGGGCGTATTCACCCCTCCACTTT. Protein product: CASSQESQGAYSPLHF.

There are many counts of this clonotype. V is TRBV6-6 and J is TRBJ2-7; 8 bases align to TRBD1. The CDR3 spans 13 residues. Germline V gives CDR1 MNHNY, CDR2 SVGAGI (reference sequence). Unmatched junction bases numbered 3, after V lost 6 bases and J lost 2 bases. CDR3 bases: TGTGCCAGCAGGCCGGGACAGGCCTACGAGCAGTACTTC. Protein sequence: CASRPGQAYEQYF.